A selection of T cell receptor beta chains follows, all from one sample in a study of blood T cell repertoires in COVID-19. TCRdb's copy holds only in-frame clones and misses some; the assay was immunoSEQ multiplex PCR. This sample has around 50,000 clones, with about 90% found just once. Material for sequencing was peripheral blood. The receptors were gathered from a human donor in a cohort sampled during active COVID-19. Each CDR3 is given with its conserved first and last residue. A D gene is named only where the DNA matches it firmly. Not every row has a clone size; where given, it reads once, few, many or a size class.

D: TRBD2
J: TRBJ2-3
size: .
V: TRBV7-3
DNA: TGTGCCAGCAGCTTGGGACTAGCGGGGGGGAATACGCAGTATTTT
CDR3: CASSLGLAGGNTQYF

D: .
J: TRBJ1-4
size: .
V: TRBV24-1
DNA: TGTGCCACCAGTGACCTCAGGGCAACTAATGAAAAACTGTTTTTT
CDR3: CATSDLRATNEKLFF

D: .
J: TRBJ1-1
size: .
V: TRBV11-2
DNA: TGTGCCAGCAGCTTGGCGACAGCTATGAACACTGAAGCTTTCTTT
CDR3: CASSLATAMNTEAFF

D: .
J: TRBJ2-6
size: .
V: TRBV12-3/TRBV12-4
DNA: TGTGCCAGCACCCAGTCTGGGGCCAACGTCCTGACTTTC
CDR3: CASTQSGANVLTF

D: .
J: TRBJ1-6
size: medium-sized
V: TRBV6-4
DNA: TGTGCCACCCGTCCTGCTGACAGGTCGACTTCACCCCTCCACTTT
CDR3: CATRPADRSTSPLHF

D: TRBD2
J: TRBJ2-1
size: .
V: TRBV7-2
DNA: TGTGCCAGCAGCTTAGAGCAGCGGGGGACCCGAGAGCAGTTCTTC
CDR3: CASSLEQRGTREQFF

D: .
J: TRBJ1-6
size: .
V: TRBV9
DNA: TGTGCCAGCAGCTCCCGACAGGAAAATTCACCCCTCCACTTT
CDR3: CASSSRQENSPLHF

D: .
J: TRBJ1-2
size: once
V: TRBV7-2
DNA: TGTGCCAGCAGCTTAGGACCAGGAGGCTATGGCTACACCTTC
CDR3: CASSLGPGGYGYTF

D: TRBD1
J: TRBJ2-7
size: .
V: TRBV6-6
DNA: TGTGCCAGCAGTTACTCCCGGGACAGGGGCTACGAGCAGTACTTC
CDR3: CASSYSRDRGYEQYF

D: TRBD2
J: TRBJ2-5
size: once
V: TRBV19
DNA: TGTGCCAGTAGGGCGGGGGGAAGAGAGACCCAGTACTTC
CDR3: CASRAGGRETQYF

D: TRBD2
J: TRBJ2-3
size: .
V: TRBV19
DNA: TGTGCCTCTGCTAGCGGAGGAGGGGATACGCAGTATTTT
CDR3: CASASGGGDTQYF

D: .
J: TRBJ2-1
size: .
V: TRBV19
DNA: TGTGCCAGTCGGTCGGGCAATGAGCAGTTCTTC
CDR3: CASRSGNEQFF

D: TRBD2
J: TRBJ2-2
size: .
V: TRBV11-3
DNA: TGTGCCAGCAGCTTAGGGGCGGGACTAGCGGGAGCCACCGGGGAGCTGTTTTTT
CDR3: CASSLGAGLAGATGELFF

D: .
J: TRBJ1-5
size: .
V: TRBV12-3/TRBV12-4
DNA: TGTGCCAGCAGTTTCGCGGGGGGACAGCCCCAGCATTTT
CDR3: CASSFAGGQPQHF

D: TRBD1
J: TRBJ2-1
size: few
V: TRBV30
DNA: TGTGCCTGGAGGGCCGGGACAGAATACAATGAGCAGTTCTTC
CDR3: CAWRAGTEYNEQFF

D: .
J: TRBJ2-1
size: .
V: TRBV28
DNA: TGTGCCAGCAGCGCGCCTCTAGCGAGGTCCTACAATGAGCAGTTCTTC
CDR3: CASSAPLARSYNEQFF

D: TRBD2
J: TRBJ2-7
size: .
V: TRBV4-2
DNA: TGTGCCAGCAGCCAAGAAGGGACTAGCGGGAGCTACTCCTACGAGCAGTACTTC
CDR3: CASSQEGTSGSYSYEQYF

D: TRBD1
J: TRBJ2-5
size: once
V: TRBV5-1
DNA: TGCGCCAGCAGCTCCGGACAGGTCAAAGAGACCCAGTACTTC
CDR3: CASSSGQVKETQYF

D: .
J: TRBJ1-1
size: medium-sized
V: TRBV18
DNA: TGTGCCAGCTCACCACCGACCGCGCAGCGGACTGAAGCTTTCTTT
CDR3: CASSPPTAQRTEAFF

D: TRBD2
J: TRBJ2-7
size: .
V: TRBV6-6
DNA: TGTGCCAGCAGTTACCGACTAGCGGGAGTAGGAGAGCAGTACTTC
CDR3: CASSYRLAGVGEQYF

D: TRBD2
J: TRBJ2-3
size: once
V: TRBV16
DNA: TGTGCCAGCAGAGCCAACAAACTACTAGCGGGAACGCAGTATTTT
CDR3: CASRANKLLAGTQYF

D: TRBD1
J: TRBJ1-1
size: medium-sized
V: TRBV15
DNA: TGTGCCACCGAGGACAGGAGTTTTGGGAACACTGAAGCTTTCTTT
CDR3: CATEDRSFGNTEAFF

D: TRBD1
J: TRBJ1-2
size: .
V: TRBV5-1
DNA: TGCGCCAGCAGCTTGGGACAGGGGGTTGGTGGCTACACCTTC
CDR3: CASSLGQGVGGYTF

D: .
J: TRBJ2-3
size: .
V: TRBV6-5
DNA: TGTGCCAGCAGCCGGGGGGCGAGCACAGATACGCAGTATTTT
CDR3: CASSRGASTDTQYF

D: .
J: TRBJ2-2
size: .
V: TRBV6-5
DNA: TGTGCCAGCAGTTACGGTCAGGGGAACACCGGGGAGCTGTTTTTT
CDR3: CASSYGQGNTGELFF

D: TRBD1
J: TRBJ1-1
size: few
V: TRBV28
DNA: TGTGCCAGCAGTTCTTCTTTACAGGGGGAGAACACTGAAGCTTTCTTT
CDR3: CASSSSLQGENTEAFF